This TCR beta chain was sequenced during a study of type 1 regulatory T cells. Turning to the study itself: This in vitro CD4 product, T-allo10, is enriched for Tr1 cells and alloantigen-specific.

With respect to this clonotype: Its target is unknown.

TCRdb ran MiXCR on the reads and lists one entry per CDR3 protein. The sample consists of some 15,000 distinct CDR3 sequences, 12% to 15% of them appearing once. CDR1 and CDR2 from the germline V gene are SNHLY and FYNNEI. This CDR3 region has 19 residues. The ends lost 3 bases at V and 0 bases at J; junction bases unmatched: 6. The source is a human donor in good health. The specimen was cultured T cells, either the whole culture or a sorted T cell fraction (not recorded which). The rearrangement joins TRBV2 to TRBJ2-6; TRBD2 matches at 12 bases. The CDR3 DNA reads TGTGCCAGCAGTGATCTAGCGGGAGGGCCGGGCTCTGGGGCCAACGTCCTGACTTTC. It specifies CASSDLAGGPGSGANVLTF.